The entry below gives a single T cell receptor beta chain sequence along with its context. Its matching antigen is unknown. The data are from a study of blood T cells in healthy people across ages. Regarding the study as a whole: A strong correlation between TCR beta diversity and naive T cell percentage was seen.

Through a sample-barcoded 5' primer and a J-beta primer mix, a second PCR was run for 7 to 11 cycles. TCRdb re-called the 5' RACE reads through MiXCR, storing one row per CDR3 protein. The sample yields some 1,800,000 distinct CDR3 sequences, about two fifths seen once. Each of the donors had 9 to 10 milliliters of peripheral blood drawn into EDTA-treated Vacutainer tubes. Per-sample PBMC isolation yielded at least 6.5 million cells. Total RNA, at least 5.5 micrograms per sample, came from PBMCs. Trimming removed 5 bases from V and 6 bases from J; junction bases left unmatched: 5. CDR1 is MNHEY, CDR2 SMNVEV, per germline (reference sequence). CDR3 length: 14 residues.

Specimen: blood. This chain links TRBV27 with TRBJ2-4, with TRBD1 matching 9 bases. The receptor comes from a human donor in good health. The CDR3, as DNA: TGTGCCAGCAGTGGGGACAGGGTTGGAAACATTCAGTACTTC. Residues: CASSGDRVGNIQYF.